The 10 T cell receptor beta chains below all came from one sample that was sequenced in a study of blood T cell repertoires in COVID-19 (dated by TCRdb to about 2020). Library method: the immunoSEQ multiplex PCR assay. TCRdb limited this immuneACCESS table to in-frame rearrangements with V and J called. A share of clones is missing; checked studies link under half to unresolved V genes, and the rest is unexplained. The sample table contains around 120,000 clones; only one count was recorded for 69% of them. Of the sample, around 6.3% falls within the top ten clones. Sequenced material: peripheral blood. The receptor source for this set is a man older than 75 with acute or convalescent COVID-19.

The CDR3 here is CASSQVRNRGYGYTF. The CDR3 DNA sequence: TGCGCCAGCAGCCAAGTTCGAAACAGGGGATATGGCTACACCTTC. The rearrangement links TRBV4-3 to TRBJ1-2, with 7 bases lining up with TRBD1. Trimming took 1 base from V and 5 from J; bases not matched to a gene: 7. This CDR3 region has 15 residues. In germline, CDR1 is LGHNA, CDR2 YSLEER.

The chain is built from TRBV28 and TRBJ1-3; D remains ambiguous. Deletions cut 10 bases from V and 3 bases from J, with 10 bases between. The germline V gene encodes CDR1 MDHEN and CDR2 SYDVKM. The CDR3 spans 12 residues. DNA for the CDR3: TGTGCCACGAGGGCGCTTGGAAACACCATATATTTT. Translating it yields CATRALGNTIYF.

This chain links TRBV5-6 with TRBJ2-5; 12 positions match TRBD2. The CDR3 loop spans 16 amino acids. Germline CDR1 reads SGHDT; CDR2 reads YYEEEE. V was clipped by 4 bases and J by 7 bases; unmatched bases: 11. The CDR3 reads CASSIGLAGRGGTQYF. The CDR3 DNA reads TGTGCCAGCAGCATCGGACTAGCGGGAAGAGGAGGGACCCAGTACTTC.

The rearrangement links TRBV14 to TRBJ1-6, with D uncertain. CDR3 length: 13 residues. Germline V gene sequence: CDR1 SGHDN, CDR2 FVKESK. V shed 4 bases and J shed 15 bases, with 16 bases lying between them. The CDR3 protein is CASSPLGSRLLHF. The CDR3 bases are TGTGCCAGCAGCCCTCTCGGATCTAGGCTCCTCCACTTT.

This clone was detected once. This chain connects TRBV7-9 to TRBJ1-2; D possibly corresponds to TRBD1 (6 bases). CDR3 length equals 14 residues. Between the trimmed V and J ends, which lost 4 bases and 0 bases, there was a span of 9 bases. Germline CDR1 SEHNR, CDR2 FQNEAQ (reference sequence). The CDR3 loop reads CASSSNRANYGYTF. The CDR3 DNA is TGTGCCAGCAGCTCGAACAGGGCTAACTATGGCTACACCTTC.

The genes are TRBV10-3 and TRBJ1-2, with 9 positions matching TRBD1. After removal of 3 bases from V and 6 bases from J, the junction contained 5 bases not matched to a gene. Germline V lookup: CDR1 ENHRY, CDR2 SYGVKD. The CDR3 consists of 14 residues. DNA for the CDR3: TGTGCCATCAGTGACCCGGGACAGGGTAATGGCTACACCTTC. Translation: CAISDPGQGNGYTF.

The chain combines TRBV28 with TRBJ2-1; D uncertain. V dropped 2 bases and J dropped 0 bases, with 8 bases sitting between them. The CDR3 has 15 amino acids. Per germline, CDR1 MDHEN and CDR2 SYDVKM. DNA of the CDR3: TGTGCCAGCAGTTTAGTCTCCCTCTCCTACAATGAGCAGTTCTTC. Translating gives CASSLVSLSYNEQFF.

This sequence joins TRBV2 and TRBJ2-7, with TRBD2 matching 8 bases. Germline V lookup: CDR1 SNHLY, CDR2 FYNNEI. With 0 bases clipped from V and 7 bases from J, the junction kept 8 bases outside the gene matches. The CDR3 covers 15 residues. This CDR3 reads CASSEAPGGPREQYF. CDR3 nucleotide sequence: TGTGCCAGCAGTGAAGCCCCGGGAGGGCCTCGGGAGCAGTACTTC.

This chain joins TRBV5-4 and TRBJ2-3; 8 bases are a match to TRBD2. The CDR3 has 16 amino acids. Germline CDR1 and CDR2: SGHNT and YYREEE (reference sequence). The V and J ends lost 4 bases and 6 bases, in that order; junction bases with no gene match: 13. The CDR3 loop is CASSGGSGGPGDTQYF. DNA for the CDR3: TGTGCCAGCAGCGGGGGGTCGGGAGGGCCCGGTGATACGCAGTATTTT.

This clone was seen a handful of times. This chain joins TRBV14 and TRBJ2-3, with a possible D match to TRBD2 (5 bases). V was trimmed by 0 bases and J by 6 bases, leaving 13 bases between them. This CDR3 has 15 residues. CDR1 and CDR2 (germline): SGHDN, FVKESK. The CDR3 here is CASSQDPEGADTQYF. In DNA, the CDR3 is TGTGCCAGCAGCCAAGATCCAGAGGGAGCGGATACGCAGTATTTT. The full variable domain, with the rest looked up from reference TRBV14 and TRBJ2-3, is EAGVTQFPSHSVIEKGQTVTLRCDPISGHDNLYWYRRVMGKEIKFLLHFVKESKQDESGMPNNRFLAERTGGTYSTLKVQPAELEDSGVYFCASSQDPEGADTQYFGPGTRLTVL.